This TCR beta chain was retrieved from a study of blood T cell repertoires in COVID-19. In the original processing: Quantification of nucleated cells was approximated via reference gene primer amplification. TCRdb's table, derived via immunoSEQ multiplex PCR, lists solely in-frame clones and lacks some. Clonal size and the V and J genes are those of that table, whereas D and trimming came from the DNA. The profile shows tens of thousands of clones, more than 85% of them singletons. Unmatched junction bases numbered 6, after V lost 0 bases and J lost 5 bases. The CDR3 runs 16 residues. From germline, CDR1 is SGHAT and CDR2 FQNNGV.

The sequencing sample was made of peripheral blood. This receptor was obtained from a human donor in a cohort sampled during active COVID-19. This chain links TRBV11-2 with TRBJ2-5; 10 nucleotides agree with TRBD2. This chain's CDR3 is CASSLDRTSGKETQYF. CDR3 nucleotide sequence: TGTGCCAGCAGCTTAGATAGAACTAGCGGGAAGGAGACCCAGTACTTC.